Following are 13 T cell receptor beta chains from one sample sequenced in a study of cytomegalovirus exposure and HLA in healthy donors. 60 Vbeta and 13 Jbeta primers were used in PCR. Some clones are missing from TCRdb's copy, which holds only in-frame ones; the method was immunoSEQ multiplex PCR. The repertoire has 160,000 or so clones, approximately 78% of them found once; the top ten carry 5.5% to 8%. Sequenced material: PBMCs. The source of these receptors is a woman aged 25 to 39 in good health and CMV-seropositive.

V is TRBV7-3 and J is TRBJ1-6; D unresolved. V lost 1 base to trimming and J lost 6 bases, with 4 bases between them. The CDR3 sequence is 13 residues long. In germline, CDR1 is SGHTA, CDR2 FQGTGA. CDR3 sequence: CASSLNSNSPLHF. In DNA, the CDR3 is TGTGCCAGCAGCTTAAACAGTAATTCACCCCTCCACTTT.

The V gene is TRBV5-4, the J gene TRBJ1-1; 8 bases are shared with TRBD1. Germline loops: CDR1 SGHNT, CDR2 YYREEE (reference sequence). The CDR3 runs to 14 residues. V lost 1 base, J lost 2 bases, and 1 base stayed unmatched. In DNA form, the CDR3 reads TGTGCCAGCAGCTTGACAGGGGGTAACACTGAAGCTTTCTTT. Translation gives CASSLTGGNTEAFF.

This clone was counted a single time. The rearrangement links TRBV7-9 to TRBJ1-6, with D maybe TRBD1 (5 bases). The CDR3 runs to 13 residues. CDR1 is SEHNR and CDR2 is FQNEAQ in the germline V gene (reference sequence). Trimming removed 5 bases from V and 7 bases from J, with 9 bases in between. CDR3 sequence reads: CASSIRQNSPLHF. CDR3 bases: TGTGCCAGCAGCATACGACAGAATTCACCCCTCCACTTT.

The chain links TRBV2 to TRBJ2-7; tentatively, D is TRBD2 (5 bases). CDR3 length equals 15 residues. V dropped 7 bases and J dropped 12 bases, with 28 bases sitting between them. The V gene's germline CDR1 is SNHLY and CDR2 FYNNEI. The CDR3 sequence is CASTLRLGVSLPTYF. The CDR3 bases are TGTGCCAGCACCTTGAGGTTGGGAGTAAGTCTACCTACGTACTTC. The entire variable domain, with the rest obtained from reference TRBV2 and TRBJ2-7, is as follows: EPEVTQTPSHQVTQMGQEVILRCVPISNHLYFYWYRQILGQKVEFLVSFYNNEISEKSEIFDDQFSVERPDGSNFTLKIRSTKLEDSAMYFCASTLRLGVSLPTYFGPGTRLTVT.

V gene TRBV6-1 combines with J gene TRBJ1-1; D is uncertain. Per germline, CDR1 MNHNS and CDR2 SASEGT. The CDR3 is 13 amino acids. V lost 4 bases and J 3 bases, leaving 9 bases between the germline ends. The CDR3 nucleotides are TGTGCCAGCAGTGTGTACACAGACACTGAAGCTTTCTTT. Protein: CASSVYTDTEAFF.

The chain is built from TRBV30 and TRBJ1-5; D may be TRBD1 (6 bases). Trimming left V 1 base short and J 3 bases short, with 16 bases between. CDR1 is GTSNPN, CDR2 SVGIG, per germline (reference sequence). The CDR3 is made up of 16 amino acids. CDR3 nucleotides: TGTGCCTGGAGTGGCAGGGGATTTCAATACAATCAGCCCCAGCATTTT. Translated: CAWSGRGFQYNQPQHF.

V and J are TRBV28 and TRBJ1-4; the match to TRBD1 covers 10 bases. This CDR3 has 14 residues. Germline loops: CDR1 MDHEN, CDR2 SYDVKM. Germline trimming cut 6 bases from V and 7 bases from J; bases unmatched to any gene: 5. CDR3 DNA: TGTGCCAGCAGCCGACAGGGGGCTTCTGAAAAACTGTTTTTT. Encoded protein: CASSRQGASEKLFF.

V is TRBV5-1 and J is TRBJ2-1; TRBD2 matches at 8 bases. The germline V gene has CDR1 SGHRS and CDR2 YFSETQ. J was trimmed by 4 bases and V by 5 bases; bases with no gene match: 5. This CDR3 contains 14 residues. DNA for the CDR3: TGCGCCAGCAGAGCGGGGGCCCTATACAATGAGCAGTTCTTC. Its protein is CASRAGALYNEQFF.

This rearrangement joins TRBV29-1 to TRBJ2-7, with 7 bases aligning to TRBD1. CDR3 size: 15 residues. V was clipped by 4 bases and J by 1 base; unmatched bases: 10. CDR1 and CDR2 from the germline V gene are SQVTM and ANQGSEA. The chain's CDR3 is CSVVGLDRHSYEQYF. The CDR3 bases are TGCAGCGTTGTCGGACTGGACAGGCATTCCTACGAGCAGTACTTC.

V usage is TRBV2 and J usage is TRBJ1-6; possibly TRBD1 for D (6 bases). CDR1 is SNHLY and CDR2 is FYNNEI in the germline V gene. The V end was cut by 8 bases, the J end by 2 bases, with 13 bases between. The CDR3 spans 15 residues. CDR3 sequence reads: CASSSRTAYNSPLHF. The CDR3 bases are TGTGCCAGCTCAAGCCGGACAGCCTATAATTCACCCCTCCACTTT.

Of note for this clone: A read error may produce the germline difference seen at one junction end. The identical CDR3 is also encoded by other nucleotide sequences in the sample. This sequence joins TRBV6-5 and TRBJ2-7, with TRBD2 matching 9 bases. CDR3 length: 16 residues. Germline CDR1 reads MNHEY; CDR2 reads SVGAGI. The CDR3 loop is CASSYSNSAGGGEQYF. Written as DNA, the CDR3 is TGCGCCAGCAGTTACTCGAACTCGGCGGGGGGGGGCGAGCAGTACTTC.

This chain links TRBV10-3 with TRBJ1-1; D might be TRBD1 (5 bases). The CDR3 is 14 amino acids. Germline CDR1 is ENHRY and CDR2 is SYGVKD. V lost 4 bases, J lost 1 base, and 10 bases lay in between. The CDR3 protein is CAISGVGGNTEAFF. For the CDR3, the DNA is TGTGCCATCAGTGGAGTGGGGGGGAACACTGAAGCTTTCTTT.

The chain combines TRBV7-3 with TRBJ1-1, with TRBD1 identical over 7 bases. Unmatched junction bases numbered 5, after V lost 5 bases and J lost 2 bases. The V gene's germline CDR1 is SGHTA and CDR2 FQGTGA. There are 14 residues in the CDR3. The CDR3 spells CASSVGTANTEAFF. In DNA, the CDR3 is TGTGCCAGCAGCGTCGGGACAGCTAACACTGAAGCTTTCTTT. Complete variable domain (other parts from reference TRBV7-3 and TRBJ1-1): GAGVSQTPSNKVTEKGKYVELRCDPISGHTALYWYRQSLGQGPEFLIYFQGTGAADDSGLPNDRFFAVRPEGSVSTLKIQRTERGDSAVYLCASSVGTANTEAFFGQGTRLTVV.